This entry lists 20 T cell receptor beta chains sequenced from one sample in a study of T cells after posttransplantation cyclophosphamide. Data came from immunoSEQ multiplex PCR; TCRdb stores just in-frame clones and leaves some out. The table shows approximately 4,400 clones, with approximately 86% occurring only once. A marrow graft followed busulfan-fludarabine conditioning, with cyclophosphamide on days +3 and +4. Sequencing was performed on CD4+ T cells sorted from blood, taken 242 days after a stem cell transplant with posttransplant cyclophosphamide. These receptors were obtained from a young adult male patient who received an allogeneic stem cell transplant from a related donor, was CMV-positive, and had no GVHD. Some T cells may be provided by the graft donor.

J is TRBJ2-5 and V is TRBV18; D gene uncertain. CDR1 KGHSH and CDR2 LQKENI come from the germline V gene. V lost 4 bases, J lost 4 bases, and 7 bases lay in between. There are 12 residues in the CDR3. Here the CDR3 reads CASSRVGETQYF. The CDR3 bases are TGTGCCAGCTCACGAGTTGGAGAGACCCAGTACTTC.

The gene calls are TRBV6-1 and TRBJ1-2; TRBD1 aligns across 7 bases. After removal of 3 bases from V and 0 bases from J, the junction contained 4 bases not matched to a gene. The V gene's germline CDR1 is MNHNS and CDR2 SASEGT. CDR3 length: 15 residues. In DNA form, the CDR3 reads TGTGCCAGCAGTGACCTTGGACAGGCTAACTATGGCTACACCTTC. Translated, it gives CASSDLGQANYGYTF.

The rearrangement uses TRBV27 and TRBJ1-1; D is ambiguous. The germline V and J ends were trimmed by 1 base and 1 base, with 7 bases remaining between them. The CDR3 is made up of 14 amino acids. Germline lookup yields CDR1 MNHEY and CDR2 SMNVEV (reference sequence). CDR3 DNA: TGTGCCAGCAGTTTATATGGCACGAACACTGAAGCTTTCTTT. As protein: CASSLYGTNTEAFF.

The V call is TRBV6-1, the J call TRBJ1-1; TRBD1 aligns across 7 bases. From germline, CDR1 is MNHNS and CDR2 SASEGT. V lost 9 bases to trimming and J lost 5 bases; unmatched junction nucleotides: 12. The CDR3 spans 14 residues. CDR3 DNA sequence: TGTGCCAGTCACCTAACAGGGGTGGTAACTGAAGCTTTCTTT. Its translation: CASHLTGVVTEAFF.

This clone was counted only a few times. This chain's CDR3 is CASSEFAGIRNTIYF. CDR3 bases: TGTGCCAGCAGTGAATTTGCAGGGATTAGAAACACCATATATTTT. J is TRBJ1-3 and V is TRBV6-1, with D possibly matching TRBD1 (5 bases). The CDR3 covers 15 residues. CDR1 is MNHNS and CDR2 is SASEGT in the germline V gene. With 2 bases removed from V and 5 bases from J, the gap between germline ends came to 13 bases.

This clone was detected only a few times. The chain links TRBV7-9 to TRBJ1-4, with D unresolved. The germline gives CDR1 SEHNR, CDR2 FQNEAQ (reference sequence). This CDR3 spans 16 amino acids. The germline V and J ends were trimmed by 4 bases and 5 bases, with 17 bases remaining between them. CDR3 in DNA: TGTGCCAGCAGCTACGGACGGGAACAGCGGAATGAAAAACTGTTTTTT. As protein: CASSYGREQRNEKLFF.

The chain joins TRBV18 to TRBJ1-5, with 11 bases lining up with TRBD1. The CDR3 loop spans 16 amino acids. The trim removed 0 bases at V and 5 bases at J, leaving 3 bases unmatched. From germline, CDR1 is KGHSH and CDR2 LQKENI. The CDR3 DNA sequence: TGTGCCAGCTCACCACCCGGGACAGGGGGTCATCAGCCCCAGCATTTT. As protein: CASSPPGTGGHQPQHF.

The rearrangement links TRBV7-9 to TRBJ1-1; D is unclear. The germline V gene has CDR1 SEHNR and CDR2 FQNEAQ (reference sequence). Trimming cost V 5 bases and J 1 base, with 17 bases left between them. There are 16 residues in the CDR3. In DNA, the CDR3 is TGTGCCAGCAGCCCCCGGGTGTGGCAGCCGAACACTGAAGCTTTCTTT. Its translation: CASSPRVWQPNTEAFF. Supplemented by reference TRBV7-9 and TRBJ1-1, the full variable domain reads DTGVSQNPRHKITKRGQNVTFRCDPISEHNRLYWYRQTLGQGPEFLTYFQNEAQLEKSRLLSDRFSAERPKGSFSTLEIQRTEQGDSAMYLCASSPRVWQPNTEAFFGQGTRLTVV.

To note about this clone: Here the CDR3 omits its conserved ending phenylalanine or tryptophan, so a read error is the likely source. The genes are TRBV4-1 and TRBJ1-1, with TRBD1 matching 11 bases. The V and J ends lost 0 bases and 11 bases, in that order; junction bases with no gene match: 11. Germline V CDR1 and CDR2: MGHRA, YSYEKL. This CDR3 is built from 16 residues. The DNA of the CDR3 is TGCGCCAGCAGCCAAGATCTAGGGACAGGGGGAATAATTGCTTTCTCT. Its translation is CASSQDLGTGGIIAFS.

This clone was recorded only once. This rearrangement joins TRBV9 to TRBJ1-2; TRBD1 matches 9 bases. Per the germline V gene, CDR1 is SGDLS and CDR2 is YYNGEE. This CDR3 has 14 residues. V shed 1 base, J shed 7 bases, and the junction held 5 bases outside the gene matches. The CDR3 spells CASSVSQGAGGYTF. CDR3 bases: TGTGCCAGCAGCGTATCACAGGGGGCGGGTGGCTACACCTTC.

The rearrangement uses TRBV7-3 and TRBJ2-2; TRBD1 agrees at 7 bases. J lost 2 bases, V lost 2 bases, and 2 bases had no gene match. Germline V lookup: CDR1 SGHTA, CDR2 FQGTGA. The CDR3 sequence is 15 residues long. As DNA, the CDR3 is TGTGCCAGCAGCTTAGACAGGGATAACACCGGGGAGCTGTTTTTT. This encodes CASSLDRDNTGELFF.

The V call is TRBV28, the J call TRBJ2-4; no firm D call. There are 16 residues in the CDR3. CDR1 and CDR2 from the germline V gene are MDHEN and SYDVKM. Trimming removed 5 bases at V and 1 base at J, with 15 bases between. This chain's CDR3 is CASSLPGGGAKNIQYF. DNA of the CDR3: TGTGCCAGCAGTCTACCCGGCGGTGGGGCCAAAAACATTCAGTACTTC.

The chain combines TRBV7-8 with TRBJ2-5; D gene uncertain. The end of the DNA aligns better with TRBJ2-7, so the J call may be wrong. CDR1 and CDR2 from the germline V gene are SGHVS and FQNEAQ. This CDR3 has 13 amino acids. The CDR3 protein is CASSLLQPYEQYF. The DNA for the CDR3 is TGTGCCAGCAGCTTACTCCAACCCTACGAGCAGTACTTC.

V is TRBV5-5 and J is TRBJ1-5, with 7 bases aligning to TRBD1. J gave up 4 bases and V 0 bases, and 10 bases lay outside the gene matches. Germline loops: CDR1 SGHKS, CDR2 YYEKEE (reference sequence). The CDR3 extends over 17 amino acids. CDR3 sequence (DNA): TGTGCCAGCAGCTTGGGGGTTCGGGACAGAAATAATCAGCCCCAGCATTTT. Its protein product is CASSLGVRDRNNQPQHF.

The genes are TRBV7-3 and TRBJ2-5, with 7 bases fitting TRBD2. V lost 5 bases, J lost 2 bases, and 5 bases stayed unmatched. Germline V gene lookup returns CDR1 SGHTA and CDR2 FQGTGA. The CDR3 is made up of 14 amino acids. In DNA form, the CDR3 reads TGTGCCAGCAGCCTATCCGGGAGGCAAGAGACCCAGTACTTC. It specifies CASSLSGRQETQYF.

This chain joins TRBV7-6 and TRBJ2-1; perhaps TRBD1 as D (5 bases). Looked up from germline, CDR1 is SGHVS and CDR2 is FNYEAQ. The ends were cut back, 1 base at V and 9 bases at J, with 10 bases in the middle. The length of the CDR3 is 13 residues. The CDR3 region has the DNA TGTGCCAGCAGCTTAGAGGGGCCCAGTGAGCAGTTCTTC. Protein: CASSLEGPSEQFF.

The V and J genes are TRBV6-5 and TRBJ1-2; no reliable D call. This CDR3 spans 15 amino acids. V lost 0 bases, J lost 6 bases, and 14 bases lay in between. Germline V CDR1 and CDR2: MNHEY, SVGAGI. CDR3 nucleotide sequence: TGTGCCAGCAGTTACTCACCCGGCCAGGTTAATGGCTACACCTTC. Its protein product is CASSYSPGQVNGYTF.

This clone was observed a single time. CDR3 protein: CASSLSRVGRGGKQFF. Written as DNA, the CDR3 is TGTGCCAGCAGTTTATCTCGGGTGGGACGAGGGGGAAAGCAGTTCTTC. This chain uses TRBV27 with TRBJ2-1; D might be TRBD1 (6 bases). Looked up from germline, CDR1 is MNHEY and CDR2 is SMNVEV (reference sequence). The CDR3 runs to 16 residues. The ends were cut back, 0 bases at V and 11 bases at J, with 20 bases in the middle.

J is TRBJ1-2 and V is TRBV6-1; the match to TRBD1 covers 9 bases. This CDR3 region has 14 residues. V was clipped by 6 bases and J by 4 bases; unmatched bases: 6. Germline values: CDR1 MNHNS, CDR2 SASEGT. The CDR3 spells CASSVQGAGYGYTF. CDR3 DNA: TGTGCCAGCAGCGTACAGGGGGCAGGCTATGGCTACACCTTC.

This clone came up once. This chain links TRBV9 with TRBJ2-3, with 8 positions matching TRBD1. Germline CDR1 is SGDLS and CDR2 is YYNGEE. With V trimmed by 1 base and J by 8 bases, 6 bases remained unmatched. The CDR3 runs to 14 residues. This CDR3 reads CASSVSPDRATQYF. Here the CDR3 DNA reads TGTGCCAGCAGCGTATCACCGGACAGGGCTACGCAGTATTTT. The whole variable domain, remainder taken from reference TRBV9 and TRBJ2-3, is DSGVTQTPKHLITATGQRVTLRCSPRSGDLSVYWYQQSLDQGLQFLIQYYNGEERAKGNILERFSAQQFPDLHSELNLSSLELGDSALYFCASSVSPDRATQYFGPGTRLTVL.